This T cell receptor (beta chain) was captured in a study of PD-1 blockade in classical Hodgkin lymphoma. The repertoire was sequenced with immunoSEQ multiplex PCR; TCRdb's copy has only in-frame clones and lacks some. The sample records 20,000 or so clones, roughly 80% being singletons. Time point in this sample: cycle 4 day 1 (C4D1), after six to seven weeks of nivolumab. Relapses following autologous stem cell transplantation were seen in all patients, with brentuximab vedotin exposure varying. Using magnetic negative selection, the CD4+ T cells were separated out of thawed PBMCs. The study, taken as a whole, reports: CD8+ TCR diversity did not rise significantly by C4D1, unlike CD4+. Anyone who began nivolumab under 1 year after ASCT was excluded.

This clone was seen just once. The target antigen is unknown. V lost 4 bases to trimming and J lost 3 bases, with 5 bases between them. CDR1 and CDR2 from the germline V gene are SGHNT and YYREEE (reference sequence). The CDR3 contains 12 residues. The chain employs TRBV5-4 and TRBJ2-1; D ambiguous. The receptor was isolated from a human donor with classical Hodgkin lymphoma. Here the sequenced sample was CD4+ T cells from blood, taken before the fourth cycle of nivolumab. The DNA for the CDR3 is TGTGCCAGCAGCCCGGACTACAATGAGCAGTTCTTC. Protein: CASSPDYNEQFF.